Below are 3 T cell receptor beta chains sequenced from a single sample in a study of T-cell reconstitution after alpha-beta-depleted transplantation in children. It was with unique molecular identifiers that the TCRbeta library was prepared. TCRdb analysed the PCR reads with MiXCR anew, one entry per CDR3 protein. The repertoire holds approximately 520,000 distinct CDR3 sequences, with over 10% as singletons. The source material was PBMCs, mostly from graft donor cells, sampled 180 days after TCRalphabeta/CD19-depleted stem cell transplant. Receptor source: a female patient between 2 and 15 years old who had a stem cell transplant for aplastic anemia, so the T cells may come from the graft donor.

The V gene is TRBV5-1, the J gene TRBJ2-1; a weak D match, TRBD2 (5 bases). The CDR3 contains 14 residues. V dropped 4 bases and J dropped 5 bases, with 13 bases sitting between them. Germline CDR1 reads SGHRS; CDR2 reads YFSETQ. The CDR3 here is CASSVSGKNNEQFF. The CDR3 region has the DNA TGCGCCAGCAGCGTTTCCGGGAAGAACAATGAGCAGTTCTTC.

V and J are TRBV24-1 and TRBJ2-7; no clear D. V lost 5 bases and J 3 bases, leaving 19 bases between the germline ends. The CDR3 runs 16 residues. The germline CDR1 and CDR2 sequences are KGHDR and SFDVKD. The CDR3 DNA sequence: TGTGCCACCAGTGTTCCGGTTGGGCACCATGGCTACGAGCAGTACTTC. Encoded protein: CATSVPVGHHGYEQYF.

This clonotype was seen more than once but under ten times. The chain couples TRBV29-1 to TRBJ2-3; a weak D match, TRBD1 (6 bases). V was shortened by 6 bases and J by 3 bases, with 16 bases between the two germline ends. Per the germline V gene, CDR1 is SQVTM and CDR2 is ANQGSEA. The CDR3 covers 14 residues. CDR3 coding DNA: TGCAGCGTGCTCCTACAGGGAGCGACAGATACGCAGTATTTT. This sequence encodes CSVLLQGATDTQYF.